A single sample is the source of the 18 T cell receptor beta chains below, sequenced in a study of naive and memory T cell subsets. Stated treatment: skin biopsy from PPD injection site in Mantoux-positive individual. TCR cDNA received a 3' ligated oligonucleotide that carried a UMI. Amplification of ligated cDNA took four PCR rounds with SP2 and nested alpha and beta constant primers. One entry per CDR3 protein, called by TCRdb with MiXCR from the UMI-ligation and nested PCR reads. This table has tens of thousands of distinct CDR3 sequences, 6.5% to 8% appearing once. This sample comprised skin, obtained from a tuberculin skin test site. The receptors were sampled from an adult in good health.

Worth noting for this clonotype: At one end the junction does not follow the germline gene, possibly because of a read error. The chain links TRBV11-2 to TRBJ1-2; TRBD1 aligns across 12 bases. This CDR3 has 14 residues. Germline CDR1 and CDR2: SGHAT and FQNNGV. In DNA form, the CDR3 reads TGTGCCAGCAGAGGGACAGGGGGCACTTATGGCGACACCTTC. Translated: CASRGTGGTYGDTF. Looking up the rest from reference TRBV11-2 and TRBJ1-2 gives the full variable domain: EAGVAQSPRYKIIEKRQSVAFWCNPISGHATLYWYQQILGQGPKLLIQFQNNGVVDDSQLPKDRFSAERLKGVDSTLKIQPAKLEDSAVYLCASRGTGGTYGDTFGSGTRLTVV.

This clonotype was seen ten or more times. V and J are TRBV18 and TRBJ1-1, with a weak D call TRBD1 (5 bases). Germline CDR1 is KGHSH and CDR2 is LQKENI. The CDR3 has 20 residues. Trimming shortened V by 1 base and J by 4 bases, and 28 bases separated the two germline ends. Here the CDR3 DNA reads TGTGCCAGCTCACCACTCAATTTTAGGGGTCTCAGACACGGAATCACTGAAGCTTTCTTT. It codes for CASSPLNFRGLRHGITEAFF. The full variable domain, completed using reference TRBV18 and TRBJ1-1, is NAGVMQNPRHLVRRRGQEARLRCSPMKGHSHVYWYRQLPEEGLKFMVYLQKENIIDESGMPKERFSAEFPKEGPSILRIQQVVRGDSAAYFCASSPLNFRGLRHGITEAFFGQGTRLTVV.

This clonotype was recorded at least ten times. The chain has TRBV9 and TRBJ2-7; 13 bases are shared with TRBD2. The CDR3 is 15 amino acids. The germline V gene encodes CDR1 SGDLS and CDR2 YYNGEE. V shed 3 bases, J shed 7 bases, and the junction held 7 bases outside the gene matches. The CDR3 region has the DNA TGTGCCAGCAGCGGGACCCCGGGACTAGCGGGGGAGCAGTACTTC. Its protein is CASSGTPGLAGEQYF.

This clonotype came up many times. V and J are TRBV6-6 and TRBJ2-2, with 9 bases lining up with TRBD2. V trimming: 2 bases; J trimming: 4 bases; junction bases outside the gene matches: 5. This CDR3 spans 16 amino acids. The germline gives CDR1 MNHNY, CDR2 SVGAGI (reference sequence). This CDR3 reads CASSYRAGGRTGELFF. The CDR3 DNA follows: TGTGCCAGCAGTTACAGGGCGGGGGGGCGCACCGGGGAGCTGTTTTTT.

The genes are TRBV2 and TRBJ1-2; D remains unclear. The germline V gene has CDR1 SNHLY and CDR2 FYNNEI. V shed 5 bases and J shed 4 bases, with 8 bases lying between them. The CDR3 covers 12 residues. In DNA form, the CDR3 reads TGTGCCAGCAGTCCTTCGAGCTATGGCTACACCTTC. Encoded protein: CASSPSSYGYTF.

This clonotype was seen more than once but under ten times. CDR3 bases: TGTGCCAGCAGCCTTAGCGGGGGGGCTAGTGGGAATGAGCAGTTCTTC. This codes for CASSLSGGASGNEQFF. The chain joins TRBV11-2 to TRBJ2-1, with 11 bases aligning to TRBD2. Trimming removed 5 bases from V and 7 bases from J; junction bases left unmatched: 10. The germline V gene has CDR1 SGHAT and CDR2 FQNNGV. The CDR3 is made up of 16 amino acids. The complete variable domain, with remaining parts taken from reference TRBV11-2 and TRBJ2-1, reads EAGVAQSPRYKIIEKRQSVAFWCNPISGHATLYWYQQILGQGPKLLIQFQNNGVVDDSQLPKDRFSAERLKGVDSTLKIQPAKLEDSAVYLCASSLSGGASGNEQFFGPGTRLTVL.

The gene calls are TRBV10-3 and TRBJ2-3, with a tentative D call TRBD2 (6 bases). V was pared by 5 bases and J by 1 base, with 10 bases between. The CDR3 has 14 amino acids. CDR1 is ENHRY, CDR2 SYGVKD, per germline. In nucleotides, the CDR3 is TGTGCCATCAGTCGACTAGAGGGCACAGATACGCAGTATTTT. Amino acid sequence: CAISRLEGTDTQYF.

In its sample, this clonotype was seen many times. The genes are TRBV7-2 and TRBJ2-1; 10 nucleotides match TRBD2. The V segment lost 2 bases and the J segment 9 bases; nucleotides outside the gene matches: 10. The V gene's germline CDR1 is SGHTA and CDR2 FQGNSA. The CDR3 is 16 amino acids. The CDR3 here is CASSLQGLARGGEQFF. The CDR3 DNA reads TGTGCCAGCAGCTTACAGGGACTAGCGCGAGGGGGTGAGCAGTTCTTC.

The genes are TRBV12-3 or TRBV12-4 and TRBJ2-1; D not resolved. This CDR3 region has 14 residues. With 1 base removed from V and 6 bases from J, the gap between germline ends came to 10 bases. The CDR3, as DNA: TGTGCCAGCAGTTTAGAGGCAGGTTGCAATGAGCAGTTCTTC. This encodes CASSLEAGCNEQFF.

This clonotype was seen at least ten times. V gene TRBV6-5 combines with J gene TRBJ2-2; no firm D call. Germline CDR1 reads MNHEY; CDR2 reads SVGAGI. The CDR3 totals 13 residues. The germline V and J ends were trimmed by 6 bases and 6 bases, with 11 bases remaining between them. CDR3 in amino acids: CASRDGGAGELFF. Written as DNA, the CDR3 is TGTGCCAGCAGGGATGGTGGTGCCGGGGAGCTGTTTTTT.

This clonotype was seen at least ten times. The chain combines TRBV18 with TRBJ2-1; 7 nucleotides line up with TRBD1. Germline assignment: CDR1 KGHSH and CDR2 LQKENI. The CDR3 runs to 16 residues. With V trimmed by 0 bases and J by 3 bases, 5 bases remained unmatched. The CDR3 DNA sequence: TGTGCCAGCTCACCACCGAAGGGGGCGGTCTACAATGAGCAGTTCTTC. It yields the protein CASSPPKGAVYNEQFF.

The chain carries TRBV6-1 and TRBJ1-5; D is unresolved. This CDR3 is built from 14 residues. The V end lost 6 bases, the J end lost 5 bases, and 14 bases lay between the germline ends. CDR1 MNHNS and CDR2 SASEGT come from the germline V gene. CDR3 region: CASRGPTPDQPQHF. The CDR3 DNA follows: TGTGCCAGCAGAGGACCCACGCCGGATCAGCCCCAGCATTTT.

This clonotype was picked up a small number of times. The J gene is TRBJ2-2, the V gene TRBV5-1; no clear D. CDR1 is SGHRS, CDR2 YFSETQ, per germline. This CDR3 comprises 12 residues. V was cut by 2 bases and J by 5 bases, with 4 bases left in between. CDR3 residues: CASSFRTGELFF. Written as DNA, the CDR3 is TGCGCCAGCAGCTTTCGTACCGGGGAGCTGTTTTTT.

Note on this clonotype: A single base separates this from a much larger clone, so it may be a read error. The CDR3 protein is CASSQEGGGRRDEQYF. Here the CDR3 DNA reads TGTGCCAGCAGCCAAGAAGGCGGGGGCCGCCGGGACGAGCAGTACTTC. The chain has TRBV4-2 and TRBJ2-7; maybe TRBD2 (7 bases). This CDR3 has 16 amino acids. V gave up 0 bases and J gave up 5 bases, with 17 bases separating them. CDR1 is LGHNA, CDR2 YNFKEQ, per germline.

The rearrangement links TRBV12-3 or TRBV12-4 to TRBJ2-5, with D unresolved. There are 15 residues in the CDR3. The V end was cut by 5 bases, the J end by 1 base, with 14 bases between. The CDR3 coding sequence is TGTGCCAGCAGTCCGAACTCAGGAATCCAAGAGACCCAGTACTTC. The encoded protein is CASSPNSGIQETQYF.

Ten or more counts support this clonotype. The CDR3 here is CASSPTGVVVSDTQYF. As DNA, the CDR3 is TGTGCCAGCAGCCCGACAGGGGTGGTCGTTTCAGATACGCAGTATTTT. This chain uses TRBV9 with TRBJ2-3; 8 nucleotides match TRBD1. Unmatched junction bases numbered 11, after V lost 4 bases and J lost 4 bases. CDR3 size: 16 residues. CDR1 is SGDLS and CDR2 is YYNGEE in the germline V gene. The full variable domain, its missing parts supplied by reference TRBV9 and TRBJ2-3, is DSGVTQTPKHLITATGQRVTLRCSPRSGDLSVYWYQQSLDQGLQFLIQYYNGEERAKGNILERFSAQQFPDLHSELNLSSLELGDSALYFCASSPTGVVVSDTQYFGPGTRLTVL.

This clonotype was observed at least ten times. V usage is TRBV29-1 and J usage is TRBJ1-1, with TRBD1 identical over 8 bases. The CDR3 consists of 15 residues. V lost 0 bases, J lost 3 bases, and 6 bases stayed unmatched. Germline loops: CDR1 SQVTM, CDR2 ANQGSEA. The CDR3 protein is CSVEDWTGSYTEAFF. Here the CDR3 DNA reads TGCAGCGTTGAAGACTGGACAGGGTCTTACACTGAAGCTTTCTTT.

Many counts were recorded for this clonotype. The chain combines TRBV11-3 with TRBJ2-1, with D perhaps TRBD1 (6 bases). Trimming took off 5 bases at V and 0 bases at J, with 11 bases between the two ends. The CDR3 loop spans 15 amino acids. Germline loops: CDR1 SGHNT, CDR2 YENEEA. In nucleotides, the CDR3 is TGTGCCAGCAGCCACAGGGACAACTCCTACAATGAGCAGTTCTTC. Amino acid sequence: CASSHRDNSYNEQFF. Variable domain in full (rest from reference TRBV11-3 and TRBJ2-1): EAGVVQSPRYKIIEKKQPVAFWCNPISGHNTLYWYLQNLGQGPELLIRYENEEAVDDSQLPKDRFSAERLKGVDSTLKIQPAELGDSAVYLCASSHRDNSYNEQFFGPGTRLTVL.